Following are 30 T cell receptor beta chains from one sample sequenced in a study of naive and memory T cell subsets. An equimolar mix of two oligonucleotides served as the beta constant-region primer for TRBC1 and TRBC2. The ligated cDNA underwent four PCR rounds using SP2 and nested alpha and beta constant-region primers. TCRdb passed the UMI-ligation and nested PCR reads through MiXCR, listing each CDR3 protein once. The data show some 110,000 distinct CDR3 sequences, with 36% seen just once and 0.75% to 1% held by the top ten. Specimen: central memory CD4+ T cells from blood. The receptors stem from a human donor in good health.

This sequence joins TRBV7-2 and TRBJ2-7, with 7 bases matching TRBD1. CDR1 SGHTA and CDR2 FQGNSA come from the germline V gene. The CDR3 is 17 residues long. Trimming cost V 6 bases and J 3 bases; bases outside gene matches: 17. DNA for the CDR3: TGTGCCAGCAGTACCCAGAAATCGGGGACAGACCTCTACGAGCAGTACTTC. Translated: CASSTQKSGTDLYEQYF.

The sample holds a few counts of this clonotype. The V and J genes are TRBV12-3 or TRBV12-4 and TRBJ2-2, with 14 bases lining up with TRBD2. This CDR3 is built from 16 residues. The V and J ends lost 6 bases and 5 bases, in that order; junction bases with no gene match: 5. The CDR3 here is CASRPTSGRVTGELFF. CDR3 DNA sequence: TGTGCCAGCAGGCCGACTAGCGGGAGGGTGACCGGGGAGCTGTTTTTT.

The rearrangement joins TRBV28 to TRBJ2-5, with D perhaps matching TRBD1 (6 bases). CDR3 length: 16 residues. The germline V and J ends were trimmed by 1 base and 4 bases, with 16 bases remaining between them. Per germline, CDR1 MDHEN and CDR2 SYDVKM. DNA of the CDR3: TGTGCCAGCAGTTTATTGGGGGCGCCCAGGGTAGAGACCCAGTACTTC. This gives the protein CASSLLGAPRVETQYF.

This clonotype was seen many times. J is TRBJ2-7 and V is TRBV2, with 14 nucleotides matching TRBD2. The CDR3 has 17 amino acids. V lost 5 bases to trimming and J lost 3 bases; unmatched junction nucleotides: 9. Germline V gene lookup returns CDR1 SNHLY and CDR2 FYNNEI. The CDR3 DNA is TGTGCCAGCAGTTATTCGGGACTAGCGGGAGTTTACTACGAGCAGTACTTC. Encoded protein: CASSYSGLAGVYYEQYF.

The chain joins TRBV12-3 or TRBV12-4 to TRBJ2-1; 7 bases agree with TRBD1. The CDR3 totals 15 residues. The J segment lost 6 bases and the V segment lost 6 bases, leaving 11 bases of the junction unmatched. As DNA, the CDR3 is TGTGCCAGCAGCCGTGACAGGGCAGTAGGCAATGAGCAGTTCTTC. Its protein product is CASSRDRAVGNEQFF.

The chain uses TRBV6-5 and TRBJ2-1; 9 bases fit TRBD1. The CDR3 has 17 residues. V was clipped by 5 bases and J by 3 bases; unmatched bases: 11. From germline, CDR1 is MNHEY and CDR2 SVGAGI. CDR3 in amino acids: CASSPLRDRAVYNEQFF. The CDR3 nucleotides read TGTGCCAGCAGTCCACTTCGGGACAGGGCAGTCTACAATGAGCAGTTCTTC.

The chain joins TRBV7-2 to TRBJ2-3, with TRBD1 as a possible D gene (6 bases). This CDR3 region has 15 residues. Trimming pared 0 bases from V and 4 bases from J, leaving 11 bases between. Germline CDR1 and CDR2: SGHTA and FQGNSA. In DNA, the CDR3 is TGTGCCAGCAGCTTAGCGGATTCAGGGGCAGATACGCAGTATTTT. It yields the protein CASSLADSGADTQYF.

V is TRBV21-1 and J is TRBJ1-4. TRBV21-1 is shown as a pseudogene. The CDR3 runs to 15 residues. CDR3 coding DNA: TGTGCCAGCAGCTTAAAAGGTCTGGGAAATGAAAAACTGTTTTTT. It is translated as CASSLKGLGNEKLFF.

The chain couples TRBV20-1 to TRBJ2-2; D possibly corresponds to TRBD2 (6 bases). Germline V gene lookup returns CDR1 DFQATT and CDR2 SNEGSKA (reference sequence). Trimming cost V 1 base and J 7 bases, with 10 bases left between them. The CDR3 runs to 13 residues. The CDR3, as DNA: TGCAGTGCTAGAGCGCGGACTAACGGGGAGCTGTTTTTT. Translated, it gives CSARARTNGELFF.

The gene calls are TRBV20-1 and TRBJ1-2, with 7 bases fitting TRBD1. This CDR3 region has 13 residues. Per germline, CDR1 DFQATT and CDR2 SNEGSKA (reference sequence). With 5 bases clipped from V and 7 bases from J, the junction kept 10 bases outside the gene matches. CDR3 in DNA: TGCAGTGCTGGATTAAGACAGGGTATTGGCTACACCTTC. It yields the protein CSAGLRQGIGYTF.

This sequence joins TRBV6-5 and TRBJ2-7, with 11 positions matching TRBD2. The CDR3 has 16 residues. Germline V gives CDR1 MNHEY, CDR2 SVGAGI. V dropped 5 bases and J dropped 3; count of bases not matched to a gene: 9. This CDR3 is CASSTASGRKVYEQYF. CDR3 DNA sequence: TGTGCCAGCAGTACCGCTAGCGGGAGGAAAGTCTACGAGCAGTACTTC.

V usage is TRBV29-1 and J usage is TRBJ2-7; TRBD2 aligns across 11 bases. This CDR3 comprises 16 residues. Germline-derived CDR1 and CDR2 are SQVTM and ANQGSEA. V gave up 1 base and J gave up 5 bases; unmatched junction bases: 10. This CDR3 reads CSVEVYRPGLADEQYF. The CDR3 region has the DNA TGCAGCGTTGAAGTCTACAGGCCGGGACTAGCGGACGAGCAGTACTTC.

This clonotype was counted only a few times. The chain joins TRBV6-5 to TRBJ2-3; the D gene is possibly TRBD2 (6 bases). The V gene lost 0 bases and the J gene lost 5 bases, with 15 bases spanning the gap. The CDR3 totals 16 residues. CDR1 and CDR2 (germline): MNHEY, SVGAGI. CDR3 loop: CASSYSILTAGDTQYF. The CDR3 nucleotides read TGTGCCAGCAGTTACTCGATATTAACAGCGGGAGATACGCAGTATTTT.

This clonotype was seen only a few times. CDR3 in amino acids: CASGSVGFEQYF. The CDR3 DNA is TGTGCCAGCGGGAGTGTGGGATTCGAGCAGTACTTC. The genes are TRBV7-9 and TRBJ2-7, with D perhaps matching TRBD2 (5 bases). The CDR3 is made up of 12 amino acids. Germline V gene data show CDR1 as SEHNR and CDR2 as FQNEAQ (reference sequence). V lost 8 bases and J 6 bases, leaving 14 bases between the germline ends.

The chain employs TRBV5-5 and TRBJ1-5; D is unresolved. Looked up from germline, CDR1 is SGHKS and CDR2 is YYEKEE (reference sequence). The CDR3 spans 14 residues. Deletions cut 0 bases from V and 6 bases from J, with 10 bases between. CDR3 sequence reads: CASSLAIGGQPQHF. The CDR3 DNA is TGTGCCAGCAGCTTGGCTATCGGAGGTCAGCCCCAGCATTTT.

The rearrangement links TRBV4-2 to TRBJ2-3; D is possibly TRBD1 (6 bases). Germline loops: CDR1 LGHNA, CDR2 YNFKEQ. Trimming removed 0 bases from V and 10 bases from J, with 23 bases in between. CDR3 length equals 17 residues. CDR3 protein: CASSQDMGPSKAGAQYF. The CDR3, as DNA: TGTGCCAGCAGCCAAGATATGGGCCCAAGTAAAGCAGGGGCGCAGTATTTT.

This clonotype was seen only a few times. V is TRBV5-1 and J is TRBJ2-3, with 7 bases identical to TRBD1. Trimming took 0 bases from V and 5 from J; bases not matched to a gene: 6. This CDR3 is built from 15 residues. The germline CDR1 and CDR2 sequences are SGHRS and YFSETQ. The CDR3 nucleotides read TGCGCCAGCAGCTTGGAGTACAGGGGTAAAGATACGCAGTATTTT. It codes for CASSLEYRGKDTQYF. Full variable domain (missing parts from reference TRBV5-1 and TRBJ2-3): KAGVTQTPRYLIKTRGQQVTLSCSPISGHRSVSWYQQTPGQGLQFLFEYFSETQRNKGNFPGRFSGRQFSNSRSEMNVSTLELGDSALYLCASSLEYRGKDTQYFGPGTRLTVL.

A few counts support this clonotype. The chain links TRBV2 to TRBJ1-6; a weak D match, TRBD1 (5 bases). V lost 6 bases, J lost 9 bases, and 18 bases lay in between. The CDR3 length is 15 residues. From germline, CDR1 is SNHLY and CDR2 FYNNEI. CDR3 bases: TGTGCCAGCAGCGGGGGACTGCCGGGGGTTTCACCCCTCCACTTT. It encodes CASSGGLPGVSPLHF.

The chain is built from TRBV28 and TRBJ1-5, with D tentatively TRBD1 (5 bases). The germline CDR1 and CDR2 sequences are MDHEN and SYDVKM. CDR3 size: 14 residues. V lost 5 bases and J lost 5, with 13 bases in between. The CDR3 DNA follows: TGTGCCAGCAGTGTACAGCGAGGGGATCAGCCCCAGCATTTT. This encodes CASSVQRGDQPQHF.

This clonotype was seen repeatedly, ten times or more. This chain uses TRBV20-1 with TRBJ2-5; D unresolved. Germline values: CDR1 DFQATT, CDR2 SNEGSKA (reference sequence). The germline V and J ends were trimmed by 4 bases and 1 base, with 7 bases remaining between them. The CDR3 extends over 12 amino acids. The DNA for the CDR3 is TGCAGTGCTAAATCAGGCCAAGAGACCCAGTACTTC. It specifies CSAKSGQETQYF.

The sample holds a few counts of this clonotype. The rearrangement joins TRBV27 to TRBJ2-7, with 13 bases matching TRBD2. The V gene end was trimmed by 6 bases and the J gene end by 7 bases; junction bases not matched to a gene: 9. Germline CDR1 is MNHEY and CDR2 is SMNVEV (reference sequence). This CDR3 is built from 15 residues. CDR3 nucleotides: TGTGCCAGCAGAATCGGACTAGCGGGAGTATATGAGCAGTACTTC. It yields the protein CASRIGLAGVYEQYF.

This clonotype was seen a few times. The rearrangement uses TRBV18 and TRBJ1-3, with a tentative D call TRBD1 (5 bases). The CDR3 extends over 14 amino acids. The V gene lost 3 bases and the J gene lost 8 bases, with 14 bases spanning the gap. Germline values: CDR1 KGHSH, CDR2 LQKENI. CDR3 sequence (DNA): TGTGCCAGCTCACCGGACATTGGGGCGGACACCATATATTTT. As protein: CASSPDIGADTIYF.

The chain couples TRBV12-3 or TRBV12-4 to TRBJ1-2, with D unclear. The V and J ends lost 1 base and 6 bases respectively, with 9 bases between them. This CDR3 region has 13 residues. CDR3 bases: TGTGCCAGCAGTTTAGGCTCCGGGAATGGCTACACCTTC. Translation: CASSLGSGNGYTF.

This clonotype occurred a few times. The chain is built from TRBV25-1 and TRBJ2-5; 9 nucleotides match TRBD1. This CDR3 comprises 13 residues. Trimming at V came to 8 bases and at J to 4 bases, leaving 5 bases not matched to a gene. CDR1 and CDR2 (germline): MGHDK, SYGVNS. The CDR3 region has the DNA TGTGCCAGCTCGGGACAGGGTCGAGAGACCCAGTACTTC. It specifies CASSGQGRETQYF.

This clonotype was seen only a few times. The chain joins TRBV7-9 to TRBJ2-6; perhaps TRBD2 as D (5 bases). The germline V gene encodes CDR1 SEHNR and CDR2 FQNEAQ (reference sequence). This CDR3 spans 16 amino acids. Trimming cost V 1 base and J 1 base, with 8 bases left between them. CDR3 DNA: TGTGCCAGCAGCTTAGATACGGGGTCTGGGGCCAACGTCCTGACTTTC. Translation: CASSLDTGSGANVLTF.

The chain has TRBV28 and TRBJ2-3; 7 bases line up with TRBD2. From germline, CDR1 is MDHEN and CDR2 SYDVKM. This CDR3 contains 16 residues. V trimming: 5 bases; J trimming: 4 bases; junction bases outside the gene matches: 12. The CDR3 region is CASSPRSAGASDTQYF. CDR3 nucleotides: TGTGCCAGCAGTCCGCGGAGTGCGGGAGCATCAGATACGCAGTATTTT.

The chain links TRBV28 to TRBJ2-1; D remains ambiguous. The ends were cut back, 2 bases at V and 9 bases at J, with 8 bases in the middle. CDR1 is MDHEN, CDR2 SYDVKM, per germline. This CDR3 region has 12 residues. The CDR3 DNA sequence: TGTGCCAGCAGTTTACGGCTGGGTGAGCAGTTCTTC. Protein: CASSLRLGEQFF.

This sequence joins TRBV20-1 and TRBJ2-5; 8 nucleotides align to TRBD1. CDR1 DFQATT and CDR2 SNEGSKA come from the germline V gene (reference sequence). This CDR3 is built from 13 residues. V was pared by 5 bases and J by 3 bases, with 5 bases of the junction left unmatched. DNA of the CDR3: TGCAGTGCTTACAAGGGACAGGAAGAGACCCAGTACTTC. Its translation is CSAYKGQEETQYF.

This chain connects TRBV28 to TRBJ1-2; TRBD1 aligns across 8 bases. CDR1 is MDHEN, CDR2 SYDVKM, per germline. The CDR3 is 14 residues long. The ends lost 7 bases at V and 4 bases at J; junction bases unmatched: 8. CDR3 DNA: TGTGCCAGCAACAAACCAGGGGGCTTCTATGGCTACACCTTC. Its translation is CASNKPGGFYGYTF.

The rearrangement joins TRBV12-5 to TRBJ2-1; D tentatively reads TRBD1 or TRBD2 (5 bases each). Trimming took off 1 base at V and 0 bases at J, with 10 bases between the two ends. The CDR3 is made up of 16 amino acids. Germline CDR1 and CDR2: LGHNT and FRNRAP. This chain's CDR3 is CASGLESGSSYNEQFF. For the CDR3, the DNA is TGTGCTAGTGGTTTGGAATCAGGGAGCTCCTACAATGAGCAGTTCTTC.